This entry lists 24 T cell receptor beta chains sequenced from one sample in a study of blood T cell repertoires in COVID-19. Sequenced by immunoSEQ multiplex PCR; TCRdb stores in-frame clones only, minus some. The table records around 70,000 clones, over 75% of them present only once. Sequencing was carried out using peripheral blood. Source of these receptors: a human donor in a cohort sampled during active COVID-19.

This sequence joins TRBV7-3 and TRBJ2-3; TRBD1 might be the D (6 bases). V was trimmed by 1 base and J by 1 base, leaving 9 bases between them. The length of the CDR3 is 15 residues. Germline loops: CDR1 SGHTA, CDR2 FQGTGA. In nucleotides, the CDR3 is TGTGCCAGCAGCTTAAAGGCAGGGGGCACAGATACGCAGTATTTT. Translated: CASSLKAGGTDTQYF.

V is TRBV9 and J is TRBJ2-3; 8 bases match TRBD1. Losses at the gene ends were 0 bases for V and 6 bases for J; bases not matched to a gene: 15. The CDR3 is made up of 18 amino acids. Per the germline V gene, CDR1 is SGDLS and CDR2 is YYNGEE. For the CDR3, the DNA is TGTGCCAGCAGCGTAGACCCTTCCACAGGGGGTCGTAAGGATACGCAGTATTTT. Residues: CASSVDPSTGGRKDTQYF.

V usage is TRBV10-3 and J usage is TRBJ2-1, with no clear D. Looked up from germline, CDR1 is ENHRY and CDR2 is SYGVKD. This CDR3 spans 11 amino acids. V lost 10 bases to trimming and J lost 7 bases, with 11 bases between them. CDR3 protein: CATRGSNEQFF. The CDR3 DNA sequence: TGTGCCACCCGTGGTAGTAATGAGCAGTTCTTC.

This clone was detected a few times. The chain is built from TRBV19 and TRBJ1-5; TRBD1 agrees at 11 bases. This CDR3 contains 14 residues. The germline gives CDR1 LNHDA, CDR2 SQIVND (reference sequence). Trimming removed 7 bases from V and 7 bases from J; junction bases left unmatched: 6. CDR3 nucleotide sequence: TGTGCCAGTATGGGACAGGGGGAGGACCAGCCCCAGCATTTT. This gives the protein CASMGQGEDQPQHF.

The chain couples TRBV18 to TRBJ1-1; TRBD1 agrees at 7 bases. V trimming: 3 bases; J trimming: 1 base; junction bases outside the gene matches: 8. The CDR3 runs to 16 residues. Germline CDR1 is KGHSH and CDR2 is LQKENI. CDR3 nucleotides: TGTGCCAGCTCACCCACCCAGGGGGTCGGGAACACTGAAGCTTTCTTT. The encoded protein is CASSPTQGVGNTEAFF.

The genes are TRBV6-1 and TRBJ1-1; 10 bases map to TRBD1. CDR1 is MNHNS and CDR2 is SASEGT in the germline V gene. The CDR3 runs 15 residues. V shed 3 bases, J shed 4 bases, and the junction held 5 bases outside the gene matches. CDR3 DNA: TGTGCCAGCAGTGAGAGGACAGGGGGTGGCACTGAAGCTTTCTTT. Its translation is CASSERTGGGTEAFF.

The DNA of the CDR3 is TGTGCCAGCAGCCCCTTGGGGGGGGACGAGCAGTACTTC. This gives the protein CASSPLGGDEQYF. The V gene is TRBV11-2, the J gene TRBJ2-7; 7 nucleotides line up with TRBD2. The trim removed 5 bases at V and 5 bases at J, leaving 6 bases unmatched. CDR1 SGHAT and CDR2 FQNNGV come from the germline V gene. The CDR3 length is 13 residues.

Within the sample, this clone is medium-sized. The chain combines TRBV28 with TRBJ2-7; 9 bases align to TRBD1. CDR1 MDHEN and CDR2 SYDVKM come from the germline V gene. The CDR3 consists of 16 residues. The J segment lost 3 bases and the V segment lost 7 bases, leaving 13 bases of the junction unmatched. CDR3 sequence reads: CASTPYIPGQGYEQYF. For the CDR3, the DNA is TGTGCCAGCACTCCATATATCCCGGGACAGGGCTACGAGCAGTACTTC.

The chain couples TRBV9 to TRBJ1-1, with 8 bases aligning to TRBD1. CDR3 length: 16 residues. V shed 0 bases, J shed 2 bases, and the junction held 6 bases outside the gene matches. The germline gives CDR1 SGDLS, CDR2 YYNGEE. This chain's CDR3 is CASSVAPTGVNTEAFF. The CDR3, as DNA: TGTGCCAGCAGCGTAGCCCCGACAGGGGTTAACACTGAAGCTTTCTTT.

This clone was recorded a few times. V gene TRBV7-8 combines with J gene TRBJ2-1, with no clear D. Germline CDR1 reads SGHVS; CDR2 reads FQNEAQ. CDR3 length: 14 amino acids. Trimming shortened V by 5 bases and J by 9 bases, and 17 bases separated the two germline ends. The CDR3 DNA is TGTGCCAGCAGCCCGAGGCCCGTAACGAGTGAGCAGTTCTTC. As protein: CASSPRPVTSEQFF.

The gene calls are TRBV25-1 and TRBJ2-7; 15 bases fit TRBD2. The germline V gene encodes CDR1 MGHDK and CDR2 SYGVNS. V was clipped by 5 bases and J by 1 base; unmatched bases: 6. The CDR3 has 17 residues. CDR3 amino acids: CASSSPGTSGRSYEQYF. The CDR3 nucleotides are TGTGCCAGCAGTTCTCCCGGGACTAGCGGGAGGTCCTACGAGCAGTACTTC.

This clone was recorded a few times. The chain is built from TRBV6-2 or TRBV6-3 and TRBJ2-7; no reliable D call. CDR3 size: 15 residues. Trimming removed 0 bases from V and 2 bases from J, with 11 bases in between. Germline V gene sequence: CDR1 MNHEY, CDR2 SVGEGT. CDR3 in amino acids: CASSYSVAEPYEQYF. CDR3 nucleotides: TGTGCCAGCAGTTACTCAGTCGCGGAGCCCTACGAGCAGTACTTC.

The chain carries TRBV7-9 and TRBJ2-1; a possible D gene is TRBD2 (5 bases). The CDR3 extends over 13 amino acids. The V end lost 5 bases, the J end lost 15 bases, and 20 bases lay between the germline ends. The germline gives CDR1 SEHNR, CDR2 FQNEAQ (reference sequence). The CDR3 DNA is TGTGCCAGCAGCGCCTTGGGAGCCCCGAGAGGGTTCTTC. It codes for CASSALGAPRGFF. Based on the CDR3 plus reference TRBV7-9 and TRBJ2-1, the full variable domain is DTGVSQNPRHKITKRGQNVTFRCDPISEHNRLYWYRQTLGQGPEFLTYFQNEAQLEKSRLLSDRFSAERPKGSFSTLEIQRTEQGDSAMYLCASSALGAPRGFFGPGTRLTVL.

CDR3: CATSPGGGGETQYF. CDR3 DNA: TGTGCCACCTCCCCGGGAGGGGGCGGTGAGACCCAGTACTTC. The V gene is TRBV6-5, the J gene TRBJ2-5; D perhaps matches TRBD2 (8 bases). Germline V gene data show CDR1 as MNHEY and CDR2 as SVGAGI. The length of the CDR3 is 14 residues. With 10 bases removed from V and 5 bases from J, the gap between germline ends came to 20 bases.

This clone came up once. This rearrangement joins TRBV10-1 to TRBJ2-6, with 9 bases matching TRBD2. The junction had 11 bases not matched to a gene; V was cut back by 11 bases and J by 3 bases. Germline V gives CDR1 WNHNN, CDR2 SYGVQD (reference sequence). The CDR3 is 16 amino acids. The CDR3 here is CAARLAGVRGANVLTF. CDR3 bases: TGCGCCGCCAGATTAGCGGGAGTGCGTGGGGCCAACGTCCTGACTTTC.

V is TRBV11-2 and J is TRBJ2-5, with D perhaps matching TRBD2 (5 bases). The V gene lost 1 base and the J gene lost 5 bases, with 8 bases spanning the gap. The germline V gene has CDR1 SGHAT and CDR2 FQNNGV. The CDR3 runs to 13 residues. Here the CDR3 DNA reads TGTGCCAGCAGCTTAGGGCTAGCCGAGACCCAGTACTTC. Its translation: CASSLGLAETQYF.

The CDR3: CSVERQGGRNTEAFF. CDR3 sequence (DNA): TGCAGCGTTGAAAGGCAGGGTGGTCGGAACACTGAAGCTTTCTTT. This chain links TRBV29-1 with TRBJ1-1; D possibly corresponds to TRBD1 (5 bases). CDR3 length: 15 residues. Germline assignment: CDR1 SQVTM and CDR2 ANQGSEA. Trimming shortened V by 2 bases and J by 1 base, and 14 bases separated the two germline ends.

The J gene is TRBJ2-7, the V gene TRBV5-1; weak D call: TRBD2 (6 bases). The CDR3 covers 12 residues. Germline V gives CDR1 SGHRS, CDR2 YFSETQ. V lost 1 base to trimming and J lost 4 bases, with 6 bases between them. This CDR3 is CASSLSGYEQYF. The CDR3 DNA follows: TGCGCCAGCAGCTTGAGCGGGTACGAGCAGTACTTC.

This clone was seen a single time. CDR3 amino acids: CASSLNSRGYTF. CDR3 coding DNA: TGCGCCAGCAGCTTGAACAGTAGAGGCTACACCTTC. J is TRBJ1-2 and V is TRBV5-1; D unresolved. This CDR3 has 12 residues. Between the trimmed V and J ends, which lost 1 base and 8 bases, there was a span of 9 bases. Germline CDR1 SGHRS, CDR2 YFSETQ.

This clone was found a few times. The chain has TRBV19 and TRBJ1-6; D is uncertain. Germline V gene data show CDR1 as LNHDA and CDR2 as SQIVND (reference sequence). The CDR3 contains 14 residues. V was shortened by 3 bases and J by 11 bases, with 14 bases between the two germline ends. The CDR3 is CASSIYGVTAPLHF. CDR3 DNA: TGTGCCAGTAGTATCTACGGGGTAACGGCACCCCTCCACTTT.

The chain's CDR3 is CSVDWGQHYEQYF. The CDR3 DNA sequence: TGCAGCGTTGACTGGGGACAGCACTACGAGCAGTACTTC. This chain connects TRBV29-1 to TRBJ2-7, with 7 bases that match TRBD1. This CDR3 has 13 residues. The V and J ends lost 3 bases and 3 bases, in that order; junction bases with no gene match: 5. The germline gives CDR1 SQVTM, CDR2 ANQGSEA.

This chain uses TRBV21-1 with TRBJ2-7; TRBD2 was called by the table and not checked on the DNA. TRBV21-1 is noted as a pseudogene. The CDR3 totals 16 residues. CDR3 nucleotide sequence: TGTGCCAGCAGTCAACCACTAGCGGGAAAGCACTACGAGCAGTACTTC. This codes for CASSQPLAGKHYEQYF.

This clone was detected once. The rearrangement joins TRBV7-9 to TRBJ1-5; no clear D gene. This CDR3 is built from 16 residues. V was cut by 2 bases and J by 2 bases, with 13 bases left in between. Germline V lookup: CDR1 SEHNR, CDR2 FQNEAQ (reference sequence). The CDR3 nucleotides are TGTGCCAGCAGCTTATGGGCAGCCGGGGGCAATCAGCCCCAGCATTTT. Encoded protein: CASSLWAAGGNQPQHF.

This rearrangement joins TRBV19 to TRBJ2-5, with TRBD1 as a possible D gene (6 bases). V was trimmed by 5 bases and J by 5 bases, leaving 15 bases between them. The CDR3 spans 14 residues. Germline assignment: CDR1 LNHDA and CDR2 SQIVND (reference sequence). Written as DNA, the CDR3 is TGTGCCAGTAGTGAAACCAGGGGTGGGGAGACCCAGTACTTC. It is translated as CASSETRGGETQYF.